This T cell receptor beta chain stems from a study of blood T cell repertoires in COVID-19. In the study overall: Spain, Italy and the United States supplied samples that represented acute and convalescent COVID-19. From T cells, B-cell-depleted T cells, or PBMCs came the material, which was cDNA or gDNA.

CDR3 length equals 15 residues. Unmatched junction bases numbered 16, after V lost 10 bases and J lost 5 bases. Looked up from germline, CDR1 is LNHDA and CDR2 is SQIVND (reference sequence). Authors' analysis steps: Reference gene primer amplification gave estimated nucleated cell counts. Generated by immunoSEQ multiplex PCR, the TCRdb table keeps only in-frame clones and is missing some. The V and J calls and clone size come from that table; D and trimming were worked out from the DNA. The sample has some 100,000 clones, around 92% seen once. The specimen sequenced was peripheral blood. This chain links TRBV19 with TRBJ2-5; 7 bases fit TRBD1. This clonotype originated in a woman in her sixties or seventies with active COVID-19. In DNA, the CDR3 is TGTGCCATTGGGCGGACAGGTCCCTTCCAGGAGACCCAGTACTTC. Translated: CAIGRTGPFQETQYF.